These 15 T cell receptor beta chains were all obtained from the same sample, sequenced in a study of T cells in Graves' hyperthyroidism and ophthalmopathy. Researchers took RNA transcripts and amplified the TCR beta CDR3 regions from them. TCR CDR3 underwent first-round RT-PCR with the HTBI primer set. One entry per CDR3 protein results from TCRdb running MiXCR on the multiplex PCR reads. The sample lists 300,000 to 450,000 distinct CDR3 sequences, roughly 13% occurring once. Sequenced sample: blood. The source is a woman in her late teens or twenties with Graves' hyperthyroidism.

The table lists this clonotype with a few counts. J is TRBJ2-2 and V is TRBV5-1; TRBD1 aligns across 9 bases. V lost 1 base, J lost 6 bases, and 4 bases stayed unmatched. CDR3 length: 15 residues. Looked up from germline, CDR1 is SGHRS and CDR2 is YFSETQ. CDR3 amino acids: CASSLRRQGAGELFF. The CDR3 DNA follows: TGCGCCAGCAGCTTGCGGAGACAGGGGGCCGGGGAGCTGTTTTTT.

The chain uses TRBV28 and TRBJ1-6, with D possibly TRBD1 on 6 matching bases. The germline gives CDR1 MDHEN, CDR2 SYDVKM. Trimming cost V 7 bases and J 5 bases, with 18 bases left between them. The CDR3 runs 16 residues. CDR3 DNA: TGTGCCAGCATTCAGCCAGGGGTGGCGGATAATTCACCCCTCCACTTT. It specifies CASIQPGVADNSPLHF.

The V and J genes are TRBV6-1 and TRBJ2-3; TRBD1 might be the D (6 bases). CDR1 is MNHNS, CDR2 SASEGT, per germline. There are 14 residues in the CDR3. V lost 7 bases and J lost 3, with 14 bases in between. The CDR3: CASMGTRWTDTQYF. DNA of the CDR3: TGTGCCAGCATGGGGACAAGGTGGACAGATACGCAGTATTTT.

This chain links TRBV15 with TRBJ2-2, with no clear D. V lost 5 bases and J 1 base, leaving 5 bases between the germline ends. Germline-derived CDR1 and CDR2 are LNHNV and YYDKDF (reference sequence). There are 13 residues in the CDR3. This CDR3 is CATSFGNTGELFF. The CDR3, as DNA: TGTGCCACCAGCTTTGGGAACACCGGGGAGCTGTTTTTT. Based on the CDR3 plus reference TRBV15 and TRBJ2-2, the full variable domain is DAMVIQNPRYQVTQFGKPVTLSCSQTLNHNVMYWYQQKSSQAPKLLFHYYDKDFNNEADTPDNFQSRRPNTSFCFLDIRSPGLGDTAMYLCATSFGNTGELFFGEGSRLTVL.

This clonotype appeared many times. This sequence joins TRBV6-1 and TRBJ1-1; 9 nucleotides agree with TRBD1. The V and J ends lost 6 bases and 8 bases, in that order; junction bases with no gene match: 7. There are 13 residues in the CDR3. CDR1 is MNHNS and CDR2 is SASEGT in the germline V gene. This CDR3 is CASRRTGEREAFF. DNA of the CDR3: TGTGCCAGCAGAAGGACAGGGGAAAGGGAAGCTTTCTTT.

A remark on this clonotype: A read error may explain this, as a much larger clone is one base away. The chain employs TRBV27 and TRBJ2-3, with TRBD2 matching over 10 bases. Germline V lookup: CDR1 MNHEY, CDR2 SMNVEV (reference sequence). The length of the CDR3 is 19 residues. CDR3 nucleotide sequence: TGTGCCATCAGTTGGGCTAGCGGGGGCGTAACCCCAGCACTGGCCACGCAGTATTTT. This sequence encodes CAISWASGGVTPALATQYF.

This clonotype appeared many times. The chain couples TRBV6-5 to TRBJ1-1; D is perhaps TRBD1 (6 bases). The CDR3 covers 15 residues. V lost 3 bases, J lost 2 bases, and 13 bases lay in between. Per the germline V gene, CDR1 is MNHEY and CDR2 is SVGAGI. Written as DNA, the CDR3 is TGTGCCAGCAGTTATCGGGGGGGCGTAAACACTGAAGCTTTCTTT. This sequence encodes CASSYRGGVNTEAFF.

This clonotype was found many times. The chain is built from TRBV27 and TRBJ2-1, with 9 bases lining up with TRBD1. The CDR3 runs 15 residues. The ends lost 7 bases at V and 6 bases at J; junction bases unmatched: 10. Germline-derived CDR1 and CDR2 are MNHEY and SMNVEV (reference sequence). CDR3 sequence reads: CASNPTGGASNEQFF. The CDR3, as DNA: TGTGCCAGCAACCCCACAGGGGGCGCAAGCAATGAGCAGTTCTTC.

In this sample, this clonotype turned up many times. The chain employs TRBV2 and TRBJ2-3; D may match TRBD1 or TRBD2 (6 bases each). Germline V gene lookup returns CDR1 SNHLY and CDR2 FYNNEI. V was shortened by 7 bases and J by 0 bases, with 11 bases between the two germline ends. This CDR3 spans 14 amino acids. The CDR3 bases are TGTGCCAGCAAGGAGGGACAAAGCACAGATACGCAGTATTTT. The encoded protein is CASKEGQSTDTQYF.

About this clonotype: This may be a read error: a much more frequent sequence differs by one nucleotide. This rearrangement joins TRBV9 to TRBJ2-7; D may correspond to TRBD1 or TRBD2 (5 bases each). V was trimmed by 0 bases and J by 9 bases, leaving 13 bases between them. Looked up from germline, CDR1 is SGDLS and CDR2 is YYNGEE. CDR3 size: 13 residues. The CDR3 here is CASSVGPRDVQYF. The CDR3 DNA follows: TGTGCCAGCAGCGTAGGACCCCGGGACGTGCAGTACTTC.

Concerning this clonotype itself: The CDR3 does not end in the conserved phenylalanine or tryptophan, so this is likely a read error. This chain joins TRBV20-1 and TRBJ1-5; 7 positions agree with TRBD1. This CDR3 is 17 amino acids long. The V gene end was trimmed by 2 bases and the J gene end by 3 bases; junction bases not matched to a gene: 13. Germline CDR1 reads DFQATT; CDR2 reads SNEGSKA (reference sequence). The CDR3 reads CSARQGWDRASNQPQHL. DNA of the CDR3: TGCAGTGCTAGACAGGGGTGGGACAGAGCCTCCAATCAGCCCCAGCATCTT.

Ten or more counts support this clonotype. The CDR3 protein is CASSQDRAGPDTQYF. DNA of the CDR3: TGTGCCAGCAGCCAAGATCGGGCAGGTCCAGATACGCAGTATTTT. The rearrangement links TRBV4-2 to TRBJ2-3; D gene uncertain. V was cut by 0 bases and J by 4 bases, with 11 bases left in between. This CDR3 is 15 amino acids long. Germline CDR1 LGHNA, CDR2 YNFKEQ.

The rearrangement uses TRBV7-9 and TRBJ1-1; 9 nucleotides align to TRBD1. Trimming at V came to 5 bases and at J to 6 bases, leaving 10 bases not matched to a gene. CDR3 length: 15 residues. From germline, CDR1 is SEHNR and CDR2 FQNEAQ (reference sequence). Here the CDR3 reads CASSLQGAGWPEAFF. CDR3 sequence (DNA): TGTGCCAGCAGCCTACAGGGGGCCGGTTGGCCTGAAGCTTTCTTT.

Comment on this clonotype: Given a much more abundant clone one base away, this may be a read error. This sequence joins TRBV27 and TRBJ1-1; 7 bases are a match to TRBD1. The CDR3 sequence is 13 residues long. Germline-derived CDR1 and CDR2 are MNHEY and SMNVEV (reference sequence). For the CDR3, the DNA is TGTACCAGCAGCGACAGGGAGGGCACTGAAGCTTTCTTT. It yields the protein CTSSDREGTEAFF.

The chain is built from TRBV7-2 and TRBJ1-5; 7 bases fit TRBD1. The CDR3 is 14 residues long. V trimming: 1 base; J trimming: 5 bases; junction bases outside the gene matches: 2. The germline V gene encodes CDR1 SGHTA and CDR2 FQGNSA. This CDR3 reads CASSLEGADQPQHF. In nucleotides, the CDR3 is TGTGCCAGCAGCTTAGAGGGGGCAGATCAGCCCCAGCATTTT.